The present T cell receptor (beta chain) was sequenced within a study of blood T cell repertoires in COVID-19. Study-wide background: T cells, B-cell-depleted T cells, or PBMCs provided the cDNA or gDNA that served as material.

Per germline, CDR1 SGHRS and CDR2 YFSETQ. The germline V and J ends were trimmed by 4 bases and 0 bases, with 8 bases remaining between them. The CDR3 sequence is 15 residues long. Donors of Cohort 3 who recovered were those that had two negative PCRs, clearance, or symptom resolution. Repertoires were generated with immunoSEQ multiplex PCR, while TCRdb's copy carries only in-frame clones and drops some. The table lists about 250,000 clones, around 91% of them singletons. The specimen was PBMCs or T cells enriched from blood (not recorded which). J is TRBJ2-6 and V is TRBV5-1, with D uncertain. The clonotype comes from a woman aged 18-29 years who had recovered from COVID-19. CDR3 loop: CASSIDSSGANVLTF. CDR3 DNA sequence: TGCGCCAGCAGCATCGATAGCTCTGGGGCCAACGTCCTGACTTTC.